This TCR beta chain was sequenced during a study of shared clonotypes between healthy human individuals. Study-wide results and limits: Non-shared clonotypes had lower generation probabilities than clonotypes shared by all four sorted-subset donors.

Profiling relied on immunoSEQ multiplex PCR, and the TCRdb table lists in-frame clones only, not all of them. The sample has about 530,000 clones; about 96% are singletons. Germline V gene data show CDR1 as SNHLY and CDR2 as FYNNEI. V lost 4 bases and J 5 bases, leaving 15 bases between the germline ends. The CDR3 is made up of 14 amino acids. As to this clone: Its matching antigen is unknown.

Sequencing input: naive CD4+ T cells sorted from blood. Subset of the sample: CD45RA+ positively selected. The source of this sequence is a woman aged 25 to 45 in good health. The rearrangement links TRBV2 to TRBJ2-7; unclear D gene. The CDR3 DNA reads as TGTGCCAGCAGTGCTTCAGCGTACGGCGACGAGCAGTACTTC. Translated, it gives CASSASAYGDEQYF. Full variable domain (missing parts from reference TRBV2 and TRBJ2-7): EPEVTQTPSHQVTQMGQEVILRCVPISNHLYFYWYRQILGQKVEFLVSFYNNEISEKSEIFDDQFSVERPDGSNFTLKIRSTKLEDSAMYFCASSASAYGDEQYFGPGTRLTVT.